Listed here are 5 T cell receptor beta chains from one sample, sequenced in a study of regulatory T cells in long-lasting Graves disease. Sequencing libraries for TCR beta were prepared with iRepertoire HTBI primers and Arm-PCR of CDR3 regions. TCRdb re-derived calls from the multiplex PCR reads in MiXCR, one entry per CDR3 protein. The data contain roughly 700,000 distinct CDR3 sequences, about 30% of them singletons. Time point in this sample: persistent/refractory GD, antithyroid drugs over 5 years with positive TRAb. From PBMCs, RNA was extracted and then used to make the TCR library. The material sequenced was peripheral blood mononuclear cells (PBMCs), taken when the disease was refractory, from a patient treated with antithyroid drugs. These receptors all come from a female donor with Graves disease.

J is TRBJ1-6 and V is TRBV20-1; 9 bases are shared with TRBD1. The CDR3 has 13 amino acids. V lost 6 bases to trimming and J lost 9 bases; unmatched junction nucleotides: 6. Germline loops: CDR1 DFQATT, CDR2 SNEGSKA (reference sequence). CDR3 in DNA: TGCAGTGCCGAAACAGGGGGCACTTCACCCCTCCACTTT. This gives the protein CSAETGGTSPLHF.

The chain carries TRBV29-1 and TRBJ2-7; a weak D match, TRBD2 (6 bases). CDR1 SQVTM and CDR2 ANQGSEA come from the germline V gene. The CDR3 is 15 amino acids. Deletions cut 3 bases from V and 1 base from J, with 16 bases between. CDR3 loop: CSVEGLSTSSYEQYF. Here the CDR3 DNA reads TGCAGCGTTGAGGGATTATCGACTAGTTCCTACGAGCAGTACTTC.

This clonotype was observed a handful of times. This CDR3 reads CASRRRSGLNIQYF. In nucleotides, the CDR3 is TGTGCCAGCAGGCGCAGGAGCGGATTAAACATTCAGTACTTC. The rearrangement links TRBV28 to TRBJ2-4, with a possible D match to TRBD2 (5 bases). The CDR3 loop spans 14 amino acids. Trimming cost V 6 bases and J 6 bases, with 15 bases left between them. Germline CDR1 reads MDHEN; CDR2 reads SYDVKM.

The J gene is TRBJ1-1, the V gene TRBV12-3 or TRBV12-4; no clear D gene. V was cut by 2 bases and J by 4 bases, with 14 bases left in between. The CDR3 extends over 15 amino acids. The CDR3 bases are TGTGCCAGCAGTTTAAGGGTCGGGGTTGGCACTGAAGCTTTCTTT. Translating it yields CASSLRVGVGTEAFF.

The V and J genes are TRBV28 and TRBJ2-7; the D gene is possibly TRBD1 (6 bases). CDR1 and CDR2 (germline): MDHEN, SYDVKM. V shed 2 bases and J shed 2 bases, with 13 bases lying between them. The CDR3 length is 15 residues. As DNA, the CDR3 is TGTGCCAGCAGTTTAGAAGACAGGCCTACCTACGAGCAGTACTTC. Its protein product is CASSLEDRPTYEQYF.